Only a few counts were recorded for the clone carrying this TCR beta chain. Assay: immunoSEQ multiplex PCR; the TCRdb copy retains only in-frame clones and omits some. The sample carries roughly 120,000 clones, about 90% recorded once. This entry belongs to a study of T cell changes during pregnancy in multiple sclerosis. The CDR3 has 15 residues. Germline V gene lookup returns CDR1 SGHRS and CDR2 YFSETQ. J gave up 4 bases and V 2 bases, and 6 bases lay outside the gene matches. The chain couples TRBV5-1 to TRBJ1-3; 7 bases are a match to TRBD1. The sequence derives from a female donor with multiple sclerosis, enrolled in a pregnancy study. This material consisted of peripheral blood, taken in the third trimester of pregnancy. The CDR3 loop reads CASSLGQVSGNTIYF. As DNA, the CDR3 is TGCGCCAGCAGCTTAGGACAGGTCTCAGGAAACACCATATATTTT.